This T cell receptor beta chain came from a study of shared clonotypes between healthy human individuals. Clones were read by immunoSEQ multiplex PCR, and TCRdb kept only the in-frame ones, dropping some. The data show 2 million to 2.5 million clones, under 97% seen once. The germline V gene encodes CDR1 SGHRS and CDR2 YFSETQ. The CDR3 contains 14 residues. V lost 4 bases, J lost 4 bases, and 5 bases stayed unmatched. The receptor was isolated from a young man in good health. Source material: naive CD4+ T cells sorted from blood. The subset: CD45RA+ positively selected. This chain connects TRBV5-1 to TRBJ1-2, with 9 bases fitting TRBD1. The chain's CDR3 is CASSGGTGPYGYTF. The DNA of the CDR3 is TGCGCCAGCAGCGGGGGGACAGGGCCCTATGGCTACACCTTC.